This TCR beta chain was profiled in a study of T-cell reconstitution after alpha-beta-depleted transplantation in children. This clonotype has a count of ten or more. Its matching antigen is unknown. Regarding the study as a whole: When one year had passed after transplant, most T-cell counts and diversity came from newly produced T cells.

The V gene's germline CDR1 is SQVTM and CDR2 ANQGSEA. Trimming removed 0 bases from V and 0 bases from J, with 12 bases in between. There are 15 residues in the CDR3. Preparing the TCRbeta library involved the use of unique molecular identifiers. MiXCR, run by TCRdb on the PCR reads, gives a single entry per CDR3 protein. Seen here are almost 250,000 distinct CDR3 sequences, 25% observed once, and the top ten hold 2% to 3%. The chain combines TRBV29-1 with TRBJ2-7, with unresolved D. This specimen consisted of PBMCs, obtained before TCRalphabeta/CD19-depleted stem cell transplant. This clonotype was sampled from a girl between 2 and 10 years old with Fanconi anemia, due to receive a stem cell transplant. The CDR3 is CSVEDFGQSSYEQYF. The CDR3 region has the DNA TGCAGCGTTGAAGATTTTGGCCAGTCCTCCTACGAGCAGTACTTC.